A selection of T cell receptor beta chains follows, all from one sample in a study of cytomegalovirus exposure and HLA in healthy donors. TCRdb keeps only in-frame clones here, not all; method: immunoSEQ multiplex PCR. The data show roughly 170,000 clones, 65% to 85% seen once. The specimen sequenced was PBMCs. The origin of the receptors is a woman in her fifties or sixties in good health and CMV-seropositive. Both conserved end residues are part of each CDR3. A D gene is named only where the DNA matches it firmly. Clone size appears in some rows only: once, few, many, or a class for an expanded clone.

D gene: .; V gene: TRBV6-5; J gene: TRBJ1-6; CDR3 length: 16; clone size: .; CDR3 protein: CASSYTSGSKNSPLHF; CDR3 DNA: TGTGCCAGCAGTTATACCTCCGGGAGCAAAAATTCACCCCTCCACTTT
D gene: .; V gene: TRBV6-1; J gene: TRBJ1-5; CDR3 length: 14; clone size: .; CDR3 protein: CASGRGNSNQPQHF; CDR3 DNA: TGTGCCAGCGGTCGGGGGAATAGCAATCAGCCCCAGCATTTT
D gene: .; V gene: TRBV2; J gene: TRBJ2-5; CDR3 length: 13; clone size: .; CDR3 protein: CASREGQGETQYF; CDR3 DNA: TGTGCCAGCAGGGAGGGGCAGGGAGAGACCCAGTACTTC
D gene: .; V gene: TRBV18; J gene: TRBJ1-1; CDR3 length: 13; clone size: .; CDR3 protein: CASSPTVNTEAFF; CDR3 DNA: TGTGCCAGCTCACCTACGGTGAACACTGAAGCTTTCTTT
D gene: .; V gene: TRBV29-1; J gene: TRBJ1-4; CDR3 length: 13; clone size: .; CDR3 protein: CSVQARFNEKLFF; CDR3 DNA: TGCAGCGTTCAGGCCAGGTTTAATGAAAAACTGTTTTTT
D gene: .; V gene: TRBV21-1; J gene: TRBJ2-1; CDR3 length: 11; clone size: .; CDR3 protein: CASKGVDEQFF; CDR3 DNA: TGTGCCAGCAAGGGAGTCGATGAGCAGTTCTTC
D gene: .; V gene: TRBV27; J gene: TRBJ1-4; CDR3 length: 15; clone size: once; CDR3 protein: CASGLGGGNNEKLFF; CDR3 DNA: TGTGCCAGCGGACTAGGGGGGGGCAATAATGAAAAACTGTTTTTT
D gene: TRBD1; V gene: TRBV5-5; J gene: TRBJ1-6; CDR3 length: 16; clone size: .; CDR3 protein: CASSWTGSSYNSPLHF; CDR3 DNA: TGTGCCAGCAGCTGGACAGGGAGCTCCTATAATTCACCCCTCCACTTT
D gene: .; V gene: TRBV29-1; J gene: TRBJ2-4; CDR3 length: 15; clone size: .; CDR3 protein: CSVGDSLISKNIQYF; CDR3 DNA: TGCAGCGTTGGCGACAGTTTGATTTCCAAAAACATTCAGTACTTC
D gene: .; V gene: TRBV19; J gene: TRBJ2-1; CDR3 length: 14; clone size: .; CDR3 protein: CASLATSGYNEQFF; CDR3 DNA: TGTGCCAGTCTCGCGACCTCAGGGTACAATGAGCAGTTCTTC
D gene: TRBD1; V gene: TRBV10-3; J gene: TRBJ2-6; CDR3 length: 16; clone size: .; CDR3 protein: CAISSADRDVANVLTF; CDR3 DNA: TGTGCCATCAGTTCGGCAGACAGGGATGTGGCCAACGTCCTGACTTTC
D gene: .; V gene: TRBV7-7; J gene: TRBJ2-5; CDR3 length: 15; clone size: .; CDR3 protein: CASTKIRGLQETQYF; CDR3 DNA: TGTGCTAGCACCAAAATACGAGGACTTCAAGAGACCCAGTACTTC
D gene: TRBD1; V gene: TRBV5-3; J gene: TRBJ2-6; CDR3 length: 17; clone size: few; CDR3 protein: CARSSTGGNSGANVLTF; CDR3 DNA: TGTGCCAGAAGCTCGACAGGGGGCAACAGTGGGGCCAACGTCCTGACTTTC
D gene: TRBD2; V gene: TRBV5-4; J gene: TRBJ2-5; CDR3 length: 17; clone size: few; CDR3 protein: CASSLDLAGGPGETQYF; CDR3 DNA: TGTGCCAGCAGCTTGGATCTAGCGGGAGGGCCGGGAGAGACCCAGTACTTC
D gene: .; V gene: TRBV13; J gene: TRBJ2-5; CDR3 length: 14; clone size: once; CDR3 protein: CASSLQGMGETQYF; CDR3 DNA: TGTGCCAGCAGCTTACAGGGCATGGGGGAGACCCAGTACTTC
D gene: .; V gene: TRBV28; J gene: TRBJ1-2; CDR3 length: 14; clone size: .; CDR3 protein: CASNVDSSDLGYTF; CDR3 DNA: TGTGCCAGCAACGTAGACAGTTCTGATCTGGGCTACACCTTC
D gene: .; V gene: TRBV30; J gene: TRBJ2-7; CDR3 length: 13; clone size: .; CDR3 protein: CASSGDWTYEQYF; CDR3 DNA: TGTGCCAGTAGTGGGGACTGGACCTACGAGCAGTACTTC
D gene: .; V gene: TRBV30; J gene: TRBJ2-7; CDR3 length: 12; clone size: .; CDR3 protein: CAWSGGFYEQYF; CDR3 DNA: TGTGCCTGGAGTGGAGGGTTCTACGAGCAGTACTTC
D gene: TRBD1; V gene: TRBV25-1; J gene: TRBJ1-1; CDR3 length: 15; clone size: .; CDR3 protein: CASSPWTGEATEAFF; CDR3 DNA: TGTGCCAGCAGTCCATGGACAGGGGAAGCCACTGAAGCTTTCTTT
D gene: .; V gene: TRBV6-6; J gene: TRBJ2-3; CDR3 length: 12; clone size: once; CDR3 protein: CASSSGTDTQYF; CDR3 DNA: TGTGCCAGCAGTTCAGGCACAGATACGCAGTATTTT
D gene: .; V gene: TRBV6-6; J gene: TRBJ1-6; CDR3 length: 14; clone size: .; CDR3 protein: CASSYPDSNSPLHF; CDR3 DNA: TGTGCCAGCAGTTACCCCGACAGTAATTCACCCCTCCACTTT
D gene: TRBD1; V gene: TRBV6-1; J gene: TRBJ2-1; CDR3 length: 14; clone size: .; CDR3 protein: CASTRGNPYNEQFF; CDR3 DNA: TGTGCCAGCACCAGGGGGAACCCCTACAATGAGCAGTTCTTC
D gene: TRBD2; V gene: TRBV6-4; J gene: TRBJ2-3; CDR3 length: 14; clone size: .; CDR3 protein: CASSDGRATDTQYF; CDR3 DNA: TGTGCCAGCAGTGACGGGAGGGCCACAGATACGCAGTATTTT
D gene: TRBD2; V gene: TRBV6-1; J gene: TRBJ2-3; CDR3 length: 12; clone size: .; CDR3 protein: CASQAGEDTQYF; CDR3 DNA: TGTGCCAGCCAGGCGGGGGAGGATACGCAGTATTTT
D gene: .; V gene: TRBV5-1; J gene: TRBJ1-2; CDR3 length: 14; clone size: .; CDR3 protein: CASSLGTAYYGYTF; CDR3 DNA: TGCGCCAGCAGCTTGGGGACAGCGTACTATGGCTACACCTTC
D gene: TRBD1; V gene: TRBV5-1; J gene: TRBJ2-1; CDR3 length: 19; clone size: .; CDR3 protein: CASSLAASRGTGVMYEQFF; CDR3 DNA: TGCGCCAGCAGCTTGGCGGCCTCGAGGGGGACAGGGGTTATGTATGAGCAGTTCTTC
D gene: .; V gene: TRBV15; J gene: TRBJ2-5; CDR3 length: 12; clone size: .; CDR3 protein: CATSNRWETQYF; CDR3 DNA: TGTGCCACCAGCAACAGGTGGGAGACCCAGTACTTC
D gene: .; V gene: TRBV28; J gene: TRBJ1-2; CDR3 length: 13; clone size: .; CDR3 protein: CASSLKRNYGYTF; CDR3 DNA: TGTGCCAGCAGTTTGAAACGGAACTATGGCTACACCTTC
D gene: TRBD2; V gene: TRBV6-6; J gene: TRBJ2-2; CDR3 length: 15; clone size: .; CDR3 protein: CASSYSGGNTGELFF; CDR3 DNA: TGTGCCAGCAGTTACAGCGGGGGGAACACCGGGGAGCTGTTTTTT
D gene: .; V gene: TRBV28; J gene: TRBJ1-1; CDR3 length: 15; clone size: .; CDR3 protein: CASSLAQTLNTEAFF; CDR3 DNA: TGTGCCAGCAGTTTGGCACAGACCTTAAACACTGAAGCTTTCTTT
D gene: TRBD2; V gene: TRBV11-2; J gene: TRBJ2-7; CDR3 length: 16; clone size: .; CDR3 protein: CASTRPTSGRSYEQYF; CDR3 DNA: TGTGCCAGCACCCGGCCGACTAGCGGGAGGAGCTACGAGCAGTACTTC
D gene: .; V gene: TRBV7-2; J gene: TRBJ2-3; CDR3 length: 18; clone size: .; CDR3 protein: CASSPAILGTRALDTQYF; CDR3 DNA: TGTGCCAGCAGCCCAGCGATCCTGGGGACTCGAGCCCTGGATACGCAGTATTTT
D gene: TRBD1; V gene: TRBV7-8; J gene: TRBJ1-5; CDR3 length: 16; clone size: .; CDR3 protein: CASSVAGTVTNQPQHF; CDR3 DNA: TGTGCCAGCAGCGTTGCCGGGACAGTGACCAATCAGCCCCAGCATTTT
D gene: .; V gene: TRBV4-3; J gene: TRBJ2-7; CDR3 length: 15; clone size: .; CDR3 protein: CASSQVRDTPYEQYF; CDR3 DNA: TGCGCCAGCAGCCAAGTCCGGGACACCCCCTACGAGCAGTACTTC
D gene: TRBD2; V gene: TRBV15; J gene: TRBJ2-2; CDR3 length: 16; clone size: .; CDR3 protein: CATSRGGGANTGELFF; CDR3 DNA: TGTGCCACCAGCAGAGGCGGGGGTGCGAACACCGGGGAGCTGTTTTTT
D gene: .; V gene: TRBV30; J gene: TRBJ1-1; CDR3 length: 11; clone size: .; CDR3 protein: CAWSVVTEAFF; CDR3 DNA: TGTGCCTGGAGTGTCGTCACTGAAGCTTTCTTT
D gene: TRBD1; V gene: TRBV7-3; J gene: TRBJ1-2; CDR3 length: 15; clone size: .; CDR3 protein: CASSPTGTENYGYTF; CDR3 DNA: TGTGCCAGCAGCCCTACCGGGACAGAGAACTATGGCTACACCTTC
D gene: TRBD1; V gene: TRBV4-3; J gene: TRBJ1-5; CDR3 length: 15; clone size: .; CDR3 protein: CASSQYQGEVWPQHF; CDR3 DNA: TGCGCCAGCAGCCAGTACCAGGGGGAGGTGTGGCCCCAGCATTTT
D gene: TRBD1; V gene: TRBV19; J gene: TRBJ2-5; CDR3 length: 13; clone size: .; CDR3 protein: CASGQGSQETQYF; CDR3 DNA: TGTGCCAGTGGACAGGGGTCTCAAGAGACCCAGTACTTC
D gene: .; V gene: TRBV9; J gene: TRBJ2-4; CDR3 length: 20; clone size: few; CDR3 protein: CASSVDDRTTSSKAKNIQYF; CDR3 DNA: TGTGCCAGCAGCGTAGATGACAGGACCACTTCTTCTAAGGCCAAAAACATTCAGTACTTC
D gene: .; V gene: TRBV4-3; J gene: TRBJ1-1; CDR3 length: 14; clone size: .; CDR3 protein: CASSQAQIGGTAFF; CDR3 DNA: TGCGCCAGCAGCCAAGCCCAGATTGGAGGTACAGCTTTCTTT
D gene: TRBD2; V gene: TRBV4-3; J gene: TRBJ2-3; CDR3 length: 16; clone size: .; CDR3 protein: CASSQVGGSTGDTQYF; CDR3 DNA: TGCGCCAGCAGCCAAGTGGGGGGGTCCACGGGAGATACGCAGTATTTT
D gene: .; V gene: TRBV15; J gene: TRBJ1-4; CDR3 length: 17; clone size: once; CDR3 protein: CATSRDTRGITNEKLFF; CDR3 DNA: TGTGCCACCAGCAGAGACACCAGGGGAATTACTAATGAAAAACTGTTTTTT
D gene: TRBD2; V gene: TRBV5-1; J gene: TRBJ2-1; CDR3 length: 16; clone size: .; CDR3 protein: CASRFATSGIYNEQFF; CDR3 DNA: TGCGCCAGCAGATTTGCGACTAGCGGGATCTACAATGAGCAGTTCTTC
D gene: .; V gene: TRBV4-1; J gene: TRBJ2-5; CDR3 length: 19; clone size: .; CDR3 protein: CASSQTRAGIGPSQETQYF; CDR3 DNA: TGCGCCAGCAGCCAAACCCGGGCGGGGATTGGGCCGTCCCAAGAGACCCAGTACTTC
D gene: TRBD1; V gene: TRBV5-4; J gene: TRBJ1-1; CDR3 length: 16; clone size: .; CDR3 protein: CASKNWAGTVNTEAFF; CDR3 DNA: TGTGCCAGCAAAAATTGGGCCGGGACAGTTAACACTGAAGCTTTCTTT
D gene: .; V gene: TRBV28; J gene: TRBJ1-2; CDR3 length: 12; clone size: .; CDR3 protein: CASSLRGRDYTF; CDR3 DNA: TGTGCCAGCAGTTTGAGGGGGAGGGACTACACCTTC
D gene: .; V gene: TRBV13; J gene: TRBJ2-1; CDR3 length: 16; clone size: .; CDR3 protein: CASSHWGLQKGNEQFF; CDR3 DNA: TGTGCCAGCAGCCATTGGGGACTTCAGAAGGGGAATGAGCAGTTCTTC
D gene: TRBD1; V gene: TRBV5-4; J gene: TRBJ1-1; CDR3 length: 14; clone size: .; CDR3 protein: CASSRQGAHTEAFF; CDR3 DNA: TGTGCCAGCAGTCGACAGGGGGCCCACACTGAAGCTTTCTTT
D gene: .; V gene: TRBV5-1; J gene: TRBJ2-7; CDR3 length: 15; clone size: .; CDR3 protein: CASSLEADRVYEQYF; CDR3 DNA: TGCGCCAGCAGCTTGGAAGCGGACAGAGTTTACGAGCAGTACTTC
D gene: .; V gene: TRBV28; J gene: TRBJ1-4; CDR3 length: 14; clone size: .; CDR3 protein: CASSRGATNEKLFF; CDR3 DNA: TGTGCCAGCAGCAGGGGTGCAACTAATGAAAAACTGTTTTTT
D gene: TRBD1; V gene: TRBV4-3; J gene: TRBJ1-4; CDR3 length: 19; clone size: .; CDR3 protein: CASSQEGSDRGYPRGKLFF; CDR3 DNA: TGCGCCAGCAGCCAAGAGGGGTCAGACAGGGGCTACCCTAGAGGGAAACTGTTTTTT
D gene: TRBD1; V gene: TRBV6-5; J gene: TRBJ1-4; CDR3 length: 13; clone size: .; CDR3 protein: CASSQTGDEKLFF; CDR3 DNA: TGTGCCAGCAGCCAGACAGGGGATGAAAAACTGTTTTTT
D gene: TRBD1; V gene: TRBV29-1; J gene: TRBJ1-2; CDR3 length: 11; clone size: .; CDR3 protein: CSVGQGYGYTF; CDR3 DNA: TGCAGCGTTGGACAGGGTTATGGCTACACCTTC